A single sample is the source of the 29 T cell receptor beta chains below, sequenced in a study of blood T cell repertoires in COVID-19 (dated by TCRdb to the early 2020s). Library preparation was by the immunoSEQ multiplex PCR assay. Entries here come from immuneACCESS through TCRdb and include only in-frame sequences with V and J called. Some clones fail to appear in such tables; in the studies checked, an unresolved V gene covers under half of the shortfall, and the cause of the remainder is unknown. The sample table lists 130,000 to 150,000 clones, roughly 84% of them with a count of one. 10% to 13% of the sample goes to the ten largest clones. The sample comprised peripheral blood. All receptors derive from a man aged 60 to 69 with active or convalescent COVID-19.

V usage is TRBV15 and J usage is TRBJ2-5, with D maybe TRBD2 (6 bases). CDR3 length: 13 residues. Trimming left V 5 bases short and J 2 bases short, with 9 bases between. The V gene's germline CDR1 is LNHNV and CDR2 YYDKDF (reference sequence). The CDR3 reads CATSGGLQETQYF. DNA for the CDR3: TGTGCCACCAGCGGGGGACTTCAAGAGACCCAGTACTTC.

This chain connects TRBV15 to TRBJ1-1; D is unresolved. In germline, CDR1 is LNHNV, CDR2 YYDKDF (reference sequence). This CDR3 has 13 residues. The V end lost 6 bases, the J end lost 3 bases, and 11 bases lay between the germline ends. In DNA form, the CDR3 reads TGTGCCACCAGAAGGAGGGAAGACACTGAAGCTTTCTTT. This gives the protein CATRRREDTEAFF.

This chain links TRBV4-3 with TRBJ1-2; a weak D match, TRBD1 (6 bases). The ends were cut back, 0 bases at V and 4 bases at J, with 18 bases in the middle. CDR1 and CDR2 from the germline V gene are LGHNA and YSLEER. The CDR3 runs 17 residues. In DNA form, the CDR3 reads TGCGCCAGCAGCCAAGATCTAGGCGGACAGATAATCTATGGCTACACCTTC. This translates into CASSQDLGGQIIYGYTF.

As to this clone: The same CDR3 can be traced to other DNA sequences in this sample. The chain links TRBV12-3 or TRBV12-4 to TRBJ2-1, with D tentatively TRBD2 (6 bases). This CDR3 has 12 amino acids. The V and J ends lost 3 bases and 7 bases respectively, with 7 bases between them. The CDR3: CASSFGGNEQFF. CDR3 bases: TGTGCCAGCAGTTTCGGGGGAAATGAGCAGTTCTTC.

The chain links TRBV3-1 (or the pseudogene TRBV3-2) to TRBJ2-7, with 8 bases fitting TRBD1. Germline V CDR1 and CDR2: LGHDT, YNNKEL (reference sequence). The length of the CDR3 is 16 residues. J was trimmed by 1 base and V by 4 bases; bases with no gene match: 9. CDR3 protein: CASSPLAGTGSYEQYF. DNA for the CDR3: TGTGCCAGCAGCCCCCTGGCGGGGACAGGATCCTACGAGCAGTACTTC.

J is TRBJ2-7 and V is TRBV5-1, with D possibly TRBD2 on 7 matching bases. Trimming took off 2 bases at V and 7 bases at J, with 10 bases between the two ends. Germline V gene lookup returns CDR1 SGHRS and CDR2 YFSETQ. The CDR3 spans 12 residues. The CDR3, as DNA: TGCGCCAGCAGCTTAGGGGGGGAAGAGCAGTACTTC. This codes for CASSLGGEEQYF.

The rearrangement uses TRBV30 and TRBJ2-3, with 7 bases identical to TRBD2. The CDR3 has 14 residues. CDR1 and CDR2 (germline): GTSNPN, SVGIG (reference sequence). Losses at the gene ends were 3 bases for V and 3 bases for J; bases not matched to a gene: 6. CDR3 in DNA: TGTGCCTGGAGCACGGGACTAAAAACAGATACGCAGTATTTT. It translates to CAWSTGLKTDTQYF.

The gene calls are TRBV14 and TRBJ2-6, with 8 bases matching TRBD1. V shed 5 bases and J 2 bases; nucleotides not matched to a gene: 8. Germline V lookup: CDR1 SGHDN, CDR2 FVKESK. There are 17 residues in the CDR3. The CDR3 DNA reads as TGTGCCAGCAGCGGACAGGGAAGAGGAACTGGGGCCAACGTCCTGACTTTC. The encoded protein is CASSGQGRGTGANVLTF.

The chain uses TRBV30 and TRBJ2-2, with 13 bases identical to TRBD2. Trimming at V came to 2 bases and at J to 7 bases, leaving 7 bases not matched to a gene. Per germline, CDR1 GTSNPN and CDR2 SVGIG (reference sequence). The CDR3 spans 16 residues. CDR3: CAWSMGLAGSVGELFF. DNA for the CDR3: TGTGCCTGGAGTATGGGACTAGCGGGGTCCGTCGGGGAGCTGTTTTTT.

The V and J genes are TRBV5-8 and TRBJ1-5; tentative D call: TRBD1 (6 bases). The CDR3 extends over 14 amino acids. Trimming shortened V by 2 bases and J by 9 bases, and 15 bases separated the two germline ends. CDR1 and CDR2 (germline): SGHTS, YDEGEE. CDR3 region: CASSFSGHGVPQHF. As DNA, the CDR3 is TGTGCCAGCAGCTTTTCGGGACATGGGGTGCCCCAGCATTTT.

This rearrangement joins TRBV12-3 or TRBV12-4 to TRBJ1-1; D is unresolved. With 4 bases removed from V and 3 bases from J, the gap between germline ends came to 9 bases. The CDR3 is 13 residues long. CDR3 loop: CASSYLHDTEAFF. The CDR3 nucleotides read TGTGCCAGCAGTTATTTACACGACACTGAAGCTTTCTTT.

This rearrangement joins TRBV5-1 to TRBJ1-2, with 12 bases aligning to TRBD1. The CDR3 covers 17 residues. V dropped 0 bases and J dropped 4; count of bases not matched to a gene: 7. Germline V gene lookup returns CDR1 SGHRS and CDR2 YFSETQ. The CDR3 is CASSLEGTGGAIYGYTF. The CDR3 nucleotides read TGCGCCAGCAGCTTGGAAGGGACAGGGGGCGCGATCTATGGCTACACCTTC.

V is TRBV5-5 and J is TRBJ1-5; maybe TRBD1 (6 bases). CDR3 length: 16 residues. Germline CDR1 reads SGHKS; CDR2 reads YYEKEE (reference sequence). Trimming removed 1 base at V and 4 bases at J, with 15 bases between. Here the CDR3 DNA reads TGTGCCAGCAGCTTGTGGGAAGACAGGCTAAATCAGCCCCAGCATTTT. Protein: CASSLWEDRLNQPQHF.

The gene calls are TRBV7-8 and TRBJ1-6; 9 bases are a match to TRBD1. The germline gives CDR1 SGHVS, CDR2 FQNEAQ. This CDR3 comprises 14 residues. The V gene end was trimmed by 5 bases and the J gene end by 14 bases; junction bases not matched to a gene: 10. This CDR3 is CASSPDRGGFTLHF. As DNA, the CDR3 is TGTGCCAGCAGCCCAGACAGGGGGGGGTTCACCCTCCACTTT. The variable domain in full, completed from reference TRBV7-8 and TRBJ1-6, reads GAGVSQSPRYKVAKRGQDVALRCDPISGHVSLFWYQQALGQGPEFLTYFQNEAQLDKSGLPSDRFFAERPEGSVSTLKIQRTQQEDSAVYLCASSPDRGGFTLHFGNGTRLTVT.

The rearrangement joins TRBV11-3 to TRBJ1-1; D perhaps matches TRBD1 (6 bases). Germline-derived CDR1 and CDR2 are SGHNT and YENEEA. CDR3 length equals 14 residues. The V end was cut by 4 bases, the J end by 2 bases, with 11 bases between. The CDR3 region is CASSSDRRNTEAFF. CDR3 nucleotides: TGTGCCAGCAGCTCGGACAGACGAAACACTGAAGCTTTCTTT. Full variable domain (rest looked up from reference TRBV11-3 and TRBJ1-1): EAGVVQSPRYKIIEKKQPVAFWCNPISGHNTLYWYLQNLGQGPELLIRYENEEAVDDSQLPKDRFSAERLKGVDSTLKIQPAELGDSAVYLCASSSDRRNTEAFFGQGTRLTVV.

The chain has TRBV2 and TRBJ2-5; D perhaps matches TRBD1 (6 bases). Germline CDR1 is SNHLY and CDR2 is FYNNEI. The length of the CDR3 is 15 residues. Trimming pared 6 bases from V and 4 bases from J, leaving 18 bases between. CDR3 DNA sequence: TGTGCCAGCAGGAAACGATCCACAGGGTCAGAGACCCAGTACTTC. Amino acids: CASRKRSTGSETQYF.

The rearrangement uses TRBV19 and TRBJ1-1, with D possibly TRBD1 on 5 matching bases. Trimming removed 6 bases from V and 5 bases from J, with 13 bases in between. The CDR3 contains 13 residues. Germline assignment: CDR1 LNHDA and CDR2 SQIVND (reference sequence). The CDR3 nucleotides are TGTGCCAGTAGCCCAGGGTTTTTGACTGAAGCTTTCTTT. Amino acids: CASSPGFLTEAFF.

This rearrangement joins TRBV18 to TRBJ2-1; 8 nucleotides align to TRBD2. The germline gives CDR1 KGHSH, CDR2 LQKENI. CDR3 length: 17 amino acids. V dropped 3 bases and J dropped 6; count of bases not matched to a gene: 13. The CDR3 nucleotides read TGTGCCAGCTCACCCCCTATCGGTACGGGAGGGTTCAATGAGCAGTTCTTC. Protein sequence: CASSPPIGTGGFNEQFF.

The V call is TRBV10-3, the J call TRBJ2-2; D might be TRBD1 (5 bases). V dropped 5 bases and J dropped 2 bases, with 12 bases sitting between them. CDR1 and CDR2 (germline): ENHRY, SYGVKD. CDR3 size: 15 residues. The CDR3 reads CAISLGQSNTGELFF. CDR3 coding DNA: TGTGCCATCAGTCTGGGGCAGAGCAACACCGGGGAGCTGTTTTTT.

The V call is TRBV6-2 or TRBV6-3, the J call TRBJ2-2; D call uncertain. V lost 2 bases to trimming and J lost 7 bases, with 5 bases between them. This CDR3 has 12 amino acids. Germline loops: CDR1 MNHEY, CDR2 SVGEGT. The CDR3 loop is CASSYELGELFF. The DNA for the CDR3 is TGTGCCAGCAGTTACGAGCTCGGGGAGCTGTTTTTT.

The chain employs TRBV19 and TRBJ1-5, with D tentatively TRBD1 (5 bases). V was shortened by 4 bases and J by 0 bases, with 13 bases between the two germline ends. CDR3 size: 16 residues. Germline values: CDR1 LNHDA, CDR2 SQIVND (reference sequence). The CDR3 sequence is CASSTSPGYSNQPQHF. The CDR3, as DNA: TGTGCCAGTAGTACCTCGCCAGGGTATAGCAATCAGCCCCAGCATTTT.

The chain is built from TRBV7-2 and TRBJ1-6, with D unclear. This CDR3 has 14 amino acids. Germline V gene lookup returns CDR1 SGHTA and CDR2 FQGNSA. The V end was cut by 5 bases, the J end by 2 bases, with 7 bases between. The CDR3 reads CASSPQTYNSPLHF. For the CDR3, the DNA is TGTGCCAGCAGCCCCCAGACCTATAATTCACCCCTCCACTTT.

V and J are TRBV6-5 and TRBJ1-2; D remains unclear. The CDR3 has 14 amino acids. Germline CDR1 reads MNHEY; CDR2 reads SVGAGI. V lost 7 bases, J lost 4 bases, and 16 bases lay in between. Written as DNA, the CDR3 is TGTGCCAGCACCAACGCCGGGCGGGCCTATGGCTACACCTTC. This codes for CASTNAGRAYGYTF.

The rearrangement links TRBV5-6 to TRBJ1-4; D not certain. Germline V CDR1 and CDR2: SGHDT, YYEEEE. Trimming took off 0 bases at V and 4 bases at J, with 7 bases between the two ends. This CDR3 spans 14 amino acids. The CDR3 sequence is CASSLDSFNEKLFF. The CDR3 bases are TGTGCCAGCAGCTTGGACAGCTTTAATGAAAAACTGTTTTTT.

The CDR3 nucleotides read TGTGCCAGCAGCCCCGACAGGGGGAACTATGGCTACACCTTC. Translation: CASSPDRGNYGYTF. The rearrangement joins TRBV7-2 to TRBJ1-2; 9 bases are shared with TRBD1. Germline V gene data show CDR1 as SGHTA and CDR2 as FQGNSA. CDR3 length equals 14 residues. V dropped 5 bases and J dropped 2; count of bases not matched to a gene: 3.

The CDR3, as DNA: TGCGCCAGCAGCTTGAGGGGGACAGGGATCTATGTCTATGGCTACACCTTC. The encoded protein is CASSLRGTGIYVYGYTF. The chain uses TRBV5-1 and TRBJ1-2; 9 bases match TRBD1. V was clipped by 1 base and J by 4 bases; unmatched bases: 11. This CDR3 region has 17 residues. The germline gives CDR1 SGHRS, CDR2 YFSETQ.

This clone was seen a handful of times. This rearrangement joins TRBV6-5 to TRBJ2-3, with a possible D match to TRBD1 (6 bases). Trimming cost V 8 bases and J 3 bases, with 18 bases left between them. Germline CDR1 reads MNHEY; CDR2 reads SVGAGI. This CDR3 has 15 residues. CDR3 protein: CASSKQGLYTDTQYF. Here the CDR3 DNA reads TGTGCCAGCTCAAAACAGGGCCTTTATACAGATACGCAGTATTTT.

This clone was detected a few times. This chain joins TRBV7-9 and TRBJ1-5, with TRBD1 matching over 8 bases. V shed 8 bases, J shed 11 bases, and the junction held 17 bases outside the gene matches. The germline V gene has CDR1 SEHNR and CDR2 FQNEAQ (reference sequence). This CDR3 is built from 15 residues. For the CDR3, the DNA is TGTGCCAGCTCCCCCCCCGGGACAGGCGCATCGGCCCAGCATTTT. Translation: CASSPPGTGASAQHF. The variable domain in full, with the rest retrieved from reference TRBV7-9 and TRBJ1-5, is DTGVSQNPRHKITKRGQNVTFRCDPISEHNRLYWYRQTLGQGPEFLTYFQNEAQLEKSRLLSDRFSAERPKGSFSTLEIQRTEQGDSAMYLCASSPPGTGASAQHFGDGTRLSIL.

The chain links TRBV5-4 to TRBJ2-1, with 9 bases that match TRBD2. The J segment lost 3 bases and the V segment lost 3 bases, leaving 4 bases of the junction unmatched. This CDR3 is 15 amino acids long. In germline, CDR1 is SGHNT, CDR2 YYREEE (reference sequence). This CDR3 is CASSSAREGYNEQFF. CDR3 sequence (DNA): TGTGCCAGCAGCTCGGCGCGGGAGGGCTACAATGAGCAGTTCTTC.